Below, 32 T cell receptor beta chains from the same sample are listed, as sequenced in a study of T cell responses to AZD1222 COVID-19 vaccine. The repertoire was sequenced with immunoSEQ multiplex PCR; TCRdb's copy has only in-frame clones and lacks some. Of about 100,000 clones listed, 86% were seen once; the top ten hold less than 4%. This specimen was peripheral blood, taken 28 days after the second dose of the MenACWY control vaccine. The source is an adult who received the MenACWY meningococcal vaccine as a control.

The J gene is TRBJ1-2, the V gene TRBV6-5, with 8 bases lining up with TRBD1. Per germline, CDR1 MNHEY and CDR2 SVGAGI. V shed 2 bases and J 0 bases; nucleotides not matched to a gene: 5. The CDR3 spans 16 residues. The CDR3 is CASSYGGTGSNYGYTF. The CDR3 DNA reads as TGTGCCAGCAGTTACGGGGGGACAGGTTCTAACTATGGCTACACCTTC.

CDR3 in amino acids: CARPPTTGEDGSNQPQHF. As DNA, the CDR3 is TGCGCCAGACCCCCCACGACAGGGGAAGATGGGAGCAATCAGCCCCAGCATTTT. This chain connects TRBV10-2 to TRBJ1-5, with 8 positions matching TRBD1. The CDR3 contains 18 residues. Germline loops: CDR1 WSHSY, CDR2 SAAADI. V was clipped by 9 bases and J by 1 base; unmatched bases: 17.

V usage is TRBV2 and J usage is TRBJ2-2; TRBD2 matches at 7 bases. V trimming: 8 bases; J trimming: 3 bases; junction bases outside the gene matches: 9. The CDR3 length is 15 residues. Germline lookup yields CDR1 SNHLY and CDR2 FYNNEI. CDR3 bases: TGTGCCAGCTCTCCGGGGAGGGGTTACACCGGGGAGCTGTTTTTT. It is translated as CASSPGRGYTGELFF.

This clone was seen a single time. This chain uses TRBV18 with TRBJ1-3; no clear D gene. The germline CDR1 and CDR2 sequences are KGHSH and LQKENI. The CDR3 totals 17 residues. The ends were cut back, 0 bases at V and 0 bases at J, with 12 bases in the middle. In nucleotides, the CDR3 is TGTGCCAGCTCACCACCGATCACCCTGAGCTCTGGAAACACCATATATTTT. Translation: CASSPPITLSSGNTIYF.

The chain uses TRBV6-2 or TRBV6-3 and TRBJ2-5; no clear D. The CDR3 is 15 residues long. The V and J ends lost 0 bases and 9 bases respectively, with 17 bases between them. Looked up from germline, CDR1 is MNHEY and CDR2 is SVGEGT. Here the CDR3 reads CASSYSSKRAGSQYF. CDR3 DNA sequence: TGTGCCAGCAGTTACTCGAGTAAACGAGCAGGATCCCAGTACTTC.

The chain couples TRBV18 to TRBJ2-1; 9 bases are a match to TRBD1. The CDR3 extends over 16 amino acids. In germline, CDR1 is KGHSH, CDR2 LQKENI. The V and J ends lost 6 bases and 9 bases, in that order; junction bases with no gene match: 15. The CDR3 DNA reads as TGTGCCAGCTCTCAGAGACAGGGGGAACTTGTAGGTGAGCAGTTCTTC. It is translated as CASSQRQGELVGEQFF.

The chain is built from TRBV7-6 and TRBJ1-2; 11 bases are shared with TRBD1. V trimming: 1 base; J trimming: 7 bases; junction bases outside the gene matches: 2. CDR3 length equals 14 residues. The V gene's germline CDR1 is SGHVS and CDR2 FNYEAQ. CDR3 DNA sequence: TGTGCCAGCAGCTTAGACGGACAGGGGGCTGGCTACACCTTC. Translated: CASSLDGQGAGYTF. Full variable domain (remainder filled in from reference TRBV7-6 and TRBJ1-2): GAGVSQSPRYKVTKRGQDVALRCDPISGHVSLYWYRQALGQGPEFLTYFNYEAQQDKSGLPNDRFSAERPEGSISTLTIQRTEQRDSAMYRCASSLDGQGAGYTFGSGTRLTVV.

This rearrangement joins TRBV19 to TRBJ1-2, with TRBD1 matching over 9 bases. Trimming at V came to 4 bases and at J to 5 bases, leaving 5 bases not matched to a gene. The CDR3 has 14 residues. The germline gives CDR1 LNHDA, CDR2 SQIVND (reference sequence). The CDR3 loop reads CASSSPGQGYGYTF. The CDR3 region has the DNA TGTGCCAGTAGTAGCCCGGGACAGGGTTATGGCTACACCTTC.

The V call is TRBV4-3, the J call TRBJ2-3, with D hard to call. CDR3 length: 16 amino acids. V was pared by 4 bases and J by 4 bases, with 18 bases between. Germline assignment: CDR1 LGHNA and CDR2 YSLEER. The CDR3 region has the DNA TGCGCCAGCAGCCTCCAATCCACGCTAGGACCAGATACGCAGTATTTT. It translates to CASSLQSTLGPDTQYF.

This chain connects TRBV7-3 to TRBJ2-3, with no clear D. The CDR3 consists of 14 residues. Germline CDR1 reads SGHTA; CDR2 reads FQGTGA. Trimming took 2 bases from V and 7 from J, leaving 13 bases between them. The CDR3 is CASSLSFASNTQYF. CDR3 nucleotides: TGTGCCAGCAGCTTATCGTTCGCTTCGAATACGCAGTATTTT.

This clone was counted a single time. The chain recombines TRBV28 with TRBJ1-5; D is unresolved. With 6 bases removed from V and 1 base from J, the gap between germline ends came to 10 bases. From germline, CDR1 is MDHEN and CDR2 SYDVKM. This CDR3 comprises 14 residues. The CDR3 reads CASSVLGSNQPQHF. CDR3 nucleotide sequence: TGTGCCAGCAGCGTACTCGGGAGCAATCAGCCCCAGCATTTT.

The V gene is TRBV28, the J gene TRBJ1-2; no clear D gene. Germline values: CDR1 MDHEN, CDR2 SYDVKM. V shed 3 bases and J shed 0 bases, with 14 bases lying between them. The CDR3 sequence is 16 residues long. The CDR3 spells CASSFWAAQANYGYTF. DNA of the CDR3: TGTGCCAGCAGTTTTTGGGCGGCACAAGCTAACTATGGCTACACCTTC.

V gene TRBV28 combines with J gene TRBJ1-2; D is possibly TRBD1 (5 bases). The germline V gene has CDR1 MDHEN and CDR2 SYDVKM. There are 16 residues in the CDR3. The germline V and J ends were trimmed by 1 base and 5 bases, with 17 bases remaining between them. CDR3 nucleotides: TGTGCCAGCAGTTTATTATCGGGGGGTGGTGGGTATGGCTACACCTTC. It translates to CASSLLSGGGGYGYTF.

This rearrangement joins TRBV19 to TRBJ1-5; possibly TRBD1 for D (6 bases). This CDR3 spans 19 amino acids. The germline gives CDR1 LNHDA, CDR2 SQIVND (reference sequence). V lost 4 bases to trimming and J lost 2 bases, with 24 bases between them. The CDR3 nucleotides are TGTGCCAGTAGTAACACAGGGATCGGGGGTTGGGGGGGCAATCAGCCCCAGCATTTT. This gives the protein CASSNTGIGGWGGNQPQHF.

J is TRBJ2-6 and V is TRBV4-1; D perhaps matches TRBD1 (6 bases). The V end lost 2 bases, the J end lost 2 bases, and 7 bases lay between the germline ends. The CDR3 length is 15 residues. The germline V gene encodes CDR1 MGHRA and CDR2 YSYEKL. CDR3 residues: CASSQTGTGANVLTF. In DNA form, the CDR3 reads TGCGCCAGCAGCCAAACAGGGACTGGGGCCAACGTCCTGACTTTC.

This clone was recorded once. The chain uses TRBV11-2 and TRBJ2-5; 7 bases line up with TRBD1. CDR3 length: 16 amino acids. The germline V gene encodes CDR1 SGHAT and CDR2 FQNNGV. With 5 bases clipped from V and 1 base from J, the junction kept 10 bases outside the gene matches. CDR3 residues: CASSPFGQVVQETQYF. In DNA, the CDR3 is TGTGCCAGCAGCCCCTTCGGACAGGTGGTCCAAGAGACCCAGTACTTC.

V gene TRBV11-2 combines with J gene TRBJ2-3; D is undetermined. Trimming removed 4 bases from V and 5 bases from J, with 13 bases in between. CDR1 is SGHAT and CDR2 is FQNNGV in the germline V gene. The CDR3 is made up of 14 amino acids. CDR3 nucleotide sequence: TGTGCCAGCAGCTCCCCGTCTCGGGTAGATACGCAGTATTTT. The encoded protein is CASSSPSRVDTQYF.

The chain carries TRBV6-6 and TRBJ1-1, with D perhaps matching TRBD1 (6 bases). The CDR3 is 15 amino acids. V shed 5 bases and J shed 6 bases, with 19 bases lying between them. The V gene's germline CDR1 is MNHNY and CDR2 SVGAGI (reference sequence). CDR3 sequence reads: CASSPGGGREAEAFF. The CDR3 nucleotides are TGTGCCAGCAGTCCCGGGGGGGGGCGAGAAGCTGAAGCTTTCTTT.

This chain uses TRBV3-1 (or the pseudogene TRBV3-2) with TRBJ1-2; the D is unclear. V shed 0 bases and J shed 8 bases, with 10 bases lying between them. CDR3 length: 13 amino acids. Germline assignment: CDR1 LGHDT and CDR2 YNNKEL (reference sequence). Here the CDR3 DNA reads TGTGCCAGCAGCCAAGACAGTTTTATAGGCTACACCTTC. It encodes CASSQDSFIGYTF.

The chain couples TRBV5-6 to TRBJ2-7; possibly TRBD1 for D (5 bases). V was clipped by 6 bases and J by 13 bases, with 11 bases between them. The CDR3 spans 9 residues. The germline gives CDR1 SGHDT, CDR2 YYEEEE. The CDR3 reads CASIGALYF. As DNA, the CDR3 is TGTGCCAGCATAGGGGCCCTCTACTTC.

This chain joins TRBV5-1 and TRBJ1-6; a weak D match, TRBD1 (5 bases). The V gene's germline CDR1 is SGHRS and CDR2 YFSETQ. The CDR3 extends over 15 amino acids. The V end lost 5 bases, the J end lost 6 bases, and 15 bases lay between the germline ends. The CDR3 DNA reads TGCGCCAGCAGAATGATGACAGAACCTAATTCACCCCTCCACTTT. It translates to CASRMMTEPNSPLHF.

This clone was seen ten or more times. The V and J genes are TRBV9 and TRBJ1-6; D is ambiguous. CDR3 size: 12 residues. V gave up 0 bases and J gave up 10 bases, with 5 bases separating them. In germline, CDR1 is SGDLS, CDR2 YYNGEE. The CDR3 coding sequence is TGTGCCAGCAGCGTAGGAAACTCACCCCTCCACTTT. Encoded protein: CASSVGNSPLHF.

This sequence joins TRBV3-1 (or the pseudogene TRBV3-2) and TRBJ1-5; D is unresolved. This CDR3 region has 14 residues. Germline CDR1 and CDR2: LGHDT and YNNKEL (reference sequence). Trimming left V 1 base short and J 4 bases short, with 8 bases between. The DNA for the CDR3 is TGTGCCAGCAGCCAAGGGGTAGGGAATCAGCCCCAGCATTTT. This sequence encodes CASSQGVGNQPQHF.

This clone appeared a single time. CDR3 DNA sequence: TGTGCCAGCAGGCTCGGACAGGGAGGCAATCAGCCCCAGCATTTT. Encoded protein: CASRLGQGGNQPQHF. The chain combines TRBV6-5 with TRBJ1-5; TRBD1 aligns across 8 bases. The CDR3 totals 15 residues. V shed 6 bases and J 2 bases; nucleotides not matched to a gene: 6. Germline V gene sequence: CDR1 MNHEY, CDR2 SVGAGI.

CDR3 in amino acids: CASSVTAMGGTYNEQFF. The CDR3 DNA reads as TGTGCCAGCAGCGTGACCGCCATGGGGGGGACTTACAATGAGCAGTTCTTC. The chain couples TRBV9 to TRBJ2-1; TRBD2 agrees at 7 bases. The germline V gene encodes CDR1 SGDLS and CDR2 YYNGEE. The CDR3 length is 17 residues. The trim removed 2 bases at V and 4 bases at J, leaving 12 bases unmatched.

The J gene is TRBJ1-2, the V gene TRBV27; no clear D gene. Germline CDR1 MNHEY, CDR2 SMNVEV (reference sequence). CDR3 length: 16 residues. Trimming removed 3 bases at V and 0 bases at J, with 14 bases between. The CDR3 region is CASSFSATLANYGYTF. For the CDR3, the DNA is TGTGCCAGCAGTTTCTCGGCCACCTTAGCTAACTATGGCTACACCTTC.

The chain employs TRBV2 and TRBJ2-5; maybe TRBD2 (6 bases). Per germline, CDR1 SNHLY and CDR2 FYNNEI. Trimming removed 5 bases from V and 5 bases from J, with 9 bases in between. This CDR3 spans 12 amino acids. The CDR3 sequence is CASSQAGETQYF. The CDR3 DNA reads TGTGCCAGCAGTCAGGCGGGGGAGACCCAGTACTTC.

J is TRBJ1-1 and V is TRBV4-1, with D unclear. Trimming shortened V by 0 bases and J by 7 bases, and 12 bases separated the two germline ends. The germline CDR1 and CDR2 sequences are MGHRA and YSYEKL. The CDR3 has 14 amino acids. In DNA form, the CDR3 reads TGCGCCAGCAGCCAAGATACGGGCTCAGTTGAAGCTTTCTTT. It specifies CASSQDTGSVEAFF.

The chain employs TRBV2 and TRBJ1-1; TRBD1 might be the D (6 bases). The CDR3 runs 13 residues. Per germline, CDR1 SNHLY and CDR2 FYNNEI. V lost 5 bases to trimming and J lost 5 bases, with 12 bases between them. The DNA of the CDR3 is TGTGCCAGCAGTTCCTATAGGGGGACTGAAGCTTTCTTT. Protein: CASSSYRGTEAFF.

This clone showed up just once. The V call is TRBV4-1, the J call TRBJ2-1; D gene ambiguous. Germline values: CDR1 MGHRA, CDR2 YSYEKL. Trimming shortened V by 2 bases and J by 10 bases, and 12 bases separated the two germline ends. CDR3 length: 13 amino acids. CDR3 sequence: CASSQYQLGEQFF. CDR3 nucleotide sequence: TGCGCCAGCAGCCAATATCAATTGGGAGAGCAGTTCTTC.

This chain joins TRBV30 and TRBJ1-1; D is undetermined. V lost 0 bases to trimming and J lost 11 bases, with 13 bases between them. CDR1 GTSNPN and CDR2 SVGIG come from the germline V gene (reference sequence). The CDR3 has 12 amino acids. CDR3 in amino acids: CAWSVTRVAAFF. CDR3 DNA sequence: TGTGCCTGGAGTGTAACTAGGGTTGCGGCTTTCTTT.

The chain uses TRBV25-1 and TRBJ2-7; tentatively, D is TRBD2 (6 bases). The CDR3 totals 16 residues. The germline V and J ends were trimmed by 3 bases and 0 bases, with 15 bases remaining between them. Germline V gene sequence: CDR1 MGHDK, CDR2 SYGVNS. CDR3 sequence (DNA): TGTGCCAGCAGTGACCCGGCTAGCGCCAACTCCTACGAGCAGTACTTC. Translating gives CASSDPASANSYEQYF.